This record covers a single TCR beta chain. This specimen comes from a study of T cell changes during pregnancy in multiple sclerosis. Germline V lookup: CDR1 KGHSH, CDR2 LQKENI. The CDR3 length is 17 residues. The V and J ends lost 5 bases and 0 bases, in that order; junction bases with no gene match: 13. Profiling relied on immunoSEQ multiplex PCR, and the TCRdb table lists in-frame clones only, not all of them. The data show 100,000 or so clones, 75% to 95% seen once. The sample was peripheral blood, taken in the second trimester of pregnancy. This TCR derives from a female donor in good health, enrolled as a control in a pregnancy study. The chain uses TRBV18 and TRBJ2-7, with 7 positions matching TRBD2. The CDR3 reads CASSKGSLAEGSYEQYF. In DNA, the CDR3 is TGTGCCAGCTCAAAGGGGTCTCTAGCGGAGGGCTCCTACGAGCAGTACTTC.